The next 10 T cell receptor beta chains were all read from a single sample in a study of early T cells in non-severe SARS-CoV-2 infection. Via MiXCR, TCRdb re-called the 5' RACE reads, giving one row per CDR3 protein. The data contain over 95,000 distinct CDR3 sequences, roughly 15% of them seen just once; the ten biggest clones take up around 1.3%. Source material: whole blood. These receptors all stem from an adult who was a healthcare worker with PCR-confirmed SARS-CoV-2 infection or an uninfected control (not recorded which).

This clonotype was observed many times. The chain uses TRBV20-1 and TRBJ1-1, with 7 positions matching TRBD1. With V trimmed by 5 bases and J by 5 bases, 8 bases remained unmatched. This CDR3 contains 13 residues. The germline gives CDR1 DFQATT, CDR2 SNEGSKA (reference sequence). In DNA form, the CDR3 reads TGCAGTGCTGTTAACAGGGGAGGGACTGAAGCTTTCTTT. This codes for CSAVNRGGTEAFF.

This clonotype was observed a few times. The chain uses TRBV7-9 and TRBJ2-7; TRBD2 matches at 10 bases. The germline gives CDR1 SEHNR, CDR2 FQNEAQ (reference sequence). V shed 5 bases and J 5 bases; nucleotides not matched to a gene: 9. CDR3 size: 15 residues. The CDR3 is CASSASGSVRDEQYF. CDR3 DNA: TGTGCCAGCAGCGCTAGCGGGAGCGTTCGGGACGAGCAGTACTTC.

This clonotype was seen more than once but under ten times. V and J are TRBV20-1 and TRBJ2-7; tentatively, D is TRBD1 (8 bases). This CDR3 has 11 amino acids. Germline V gene sequence: CDR1 DFQATT, CDR2 SNEGSKA (reference sequence). The V end was cut by 5 bases, the J end by 7 bases, with 12 bases between. The CDR3 protein is CSAGQGGEQYF. In nucleotides, the CDR3 is TGCAGTGCTGGACAGGGAGGGGAGCAGTACTTC.

This rearrangement joins TRBV20-1 to TRBJ2-7; TRBD2 matches 10 bases. Germline V lookup: CDR1 DFQATT, CDR2 SNEGSKA (reference sequence). This CDR3 contains 13 residues. With 4 bases clipped from V and 0 bases from J, the junction kept 0 bases outside the gene matches. CDR3 amino acids: CSATSGSSYEQYF. CDR3 nucleotide sequence: TGCAGTGCTACTAGCGGGAGCTCCTACGAGCAGTACTTC.

This clonotype showed up just a few times. The rearrangement links TRBV15 to TRBJ2-2; either TRBD1 or TRBD2 may supply D (5 bases each). V was shortened by 4 bases and J by 6 bases, with 15 bases between the two germline ends. The CDR3 is 15 amino acids. Germline V gives CDR1 LNHNV, CDR2 YYDKDF (reference sequence). DNA of the CDR3: TGTGCCACCAGCAACCGGGACGAGCCCGCCGGGGAGCTGTTTTTT. It specifies CATSNRDEPAGELFF.

The rearrangement uses TRBV20-1 and TRBJ1-3; D is unresolved. V was pared by 3 bases and J by 4 bases, with 7 bases between. The CDR3 totals 12 residues. Germline assignment: CDR1 DFQATT and CDR2 SNEGSKA (reference sequence). The CDR3 here is CSASSTGNTIYF. CDR3 bases: TGCAGTGCTAGTTCCACCGGAAACACCATATATTTT.

This clonotype was seen at least ten times. In DNA form, the CDR3 reads TGTGCCAGCAGCTTAGAAGCGTTCACCTCCTACGAGCAGTACTTC. Protein: CASSLEAFTSYEQYF. The chain joins TRBV7-6 to TRBJ2-7; D is unclear. The CDR3 consists of 15 residues. The V end lost 1 base, the J end lost 0 bases, and 10 bases lay between the germline ends. From germline, CDR1 is SGHVS and CDR2 FNYEAQ.

A few counts support this clonotype. This chain joins TRBV21-1 and TRBJ2-5. TRBV21-1 is tagged as a pseudogene. The CDR3 is made up of 15 amino acids. The CDR3 DNA reads as TGTGCCAGCAGCAAAGGTCCGGATTACCAAGAGACCCAGTACTTC. This encodes CASSKGPDYQETQYF.

This chain links TRBV3-1 with TRBJ1-1, with D maybe TRBD1 (5 bases). V was pared by 4 bases and J by 10 bases, with 13 bases between. CDR1 and CDR2 (germline): LGHDT, YNNKEL (reference sequence). The CDR3 has 12 residues. CDR3 in amino acids: CASSPPGRGAFF. The CDR3, as DNA: TGTGCCAGCAGCCCGCCAGGGCGGGGAGCTTTCTTT.

The sample holds many counts of this clonotype. V gene TRBV28 combines with J gene TRBJ2-3; the match to TRBD2 covers 11 bases. Trimming cost V 4 bases and J 4 bases; bases outside gene matches: 10. There are 17 residues in the CDR3. CDR1 is MDHEN, CDR2 SYDVKM, per germline. The CDR3 reads CASSSLAGGPPADTQYF. The CDR3 DNA is TGTGCCAGCAGTTCATTAGCGGGAGGGCCCCCCGCAGATACGCAGTATTTT.